This T cell receptor beta chain was found in a study of blood T cell repertoires in COVID-19 (TCRdb year 2020). Some background on the complete study: Samples from collaborators originated in the United States, Italy and Spain and spanned both the acute and convalescent phases of COVID-19. The sample metadata nearly always contained a de-identified subject ID, COVID-19 status, age in years and sex. The prospective study material was composed of cDNA or gDNA derived from T cells, B-cell-depleted T cells, or PBMCs. Deeply sampled blood TCRbeta repertoires from subjects exposed to, actively infected with, or recovered from COVID-19 were included in the dataset. Where available, HLA class I and class II types were taken from metadata supplied by the sample provider and were not determined by assay-based typing. The repertoires were released in a freely available public database intended as a resource for research on the immune response to SARS-CoV-2. The samples were drawn from the first 160 participants of the ongoing ImmuneRACE study and from 950 to 1,500 subjects provided by 6 global collaborators.

One collaborating source in Seattle enrolled patients during active infection and followed them longitudinally through the course of disease. Collaborating institutions collected whole blood in K2EDTA tubes following their own protocols. For TCRbeta analysis, collaborators shipped samples as frozen whole blood, isolated PBMCs, or DNA extracted from either of those sample types. Concerning this clone itself: This receptor's antigen is unknown. No base qualities exist here, and no much larger clone lies one base off it.

Beyond this particular receptor, the publication reports: Clinical and demographic metadata were provided uncurated, with the amount varying by source and participant.

Sequences SGHTA (CDR1) and FQGNSA (CDR2) are obtained from the germline V gene. Germline trimming: 6 bases from V, 6 bases from J; junction bases outside gene matches: 14. From the cysteine up to the phenylalanine, the CDR3 has a length of 16 residues. CDR3 DNA only is kept here, 48 bases in frame from base 1. TCRbeta CDR3 regions were amplified from genomic DNA by means of the immunoSEQ Assay, a bias-controlled multiplex PCR. As for how the authors treated the data: Nucleated cell counts per sample were estimated from amplification of reference gene primers within the assay. To quantify the absolute abundance of each unique TCRbeta CDR3 rearrangement, sequence reads were collapsed and filtered. For each sample, productive Simpson clonality was calculated by taking the square root of Simpson's diversity index across productive rearrangements. TCRdb retrieved this table from immuneACCESS and kept in-frame rearrangements only. Not all clones are present; in checked studies, unresolved V genes account for under half, and no reason is known for the remainder. The DNA gave D and trimming, while V, J and clone size come from that table. For this sample the table gives about 430,000 clones, of which around 90% were detected only once. The top ten clonotypes cover 0.7% to 0.85% of the sample.

Input material: peripheral blood. The origin of this receptor is a man aged 18 to 30 with COVID-19, enrolled during active disease. The sequence joins TRBV7-2 to TRBJ2-3; 8 central bases correspond to TRBD1. The CDR3 loop reads CASRSSGQVLADTQYF. The DNA is as follows: TGTGCCAGCAGGTCCTCGGGACAGGTTCTGGCGGATACGCAGTATTTT.